Here is one T cell receptor beta chain with its context. Antigen unknown. V was clipped by 7 bases and J by 6 bases, with 21 bases between them. Germline CDR1 MNHEY, CDR2 SMNVEV (reference sequence). The CDR3 has 15 residues. The data stem from a study of high-grade serous ovarian cancer treatment subgroups. Study-wide results and limits: Tumors within one patient showed repertoire similarity of about 0.1 to 0.8. Higher neoantigen levels went with greater TCR clonal relatedness. Bulk tumor TCR sequencing gave no spatial information.

TCRdb's copy holds only in-frame clones and misses some; the assay was immunoSEQ multiplex PCR. The sample gives around 20,000 clones, roughly 80% of which show up once; 5.5% to 6.5% is in the top ten. Tumor samples were obtained before definitive surgery or chemotherapy. The clonotype originates from a human donor with high-grade serous ovarian cancer. The V call is TRBV27, the J call TRBJ1-2; possibly TRBD1 for D (5 bases). The sequenced material came from tumor tissue. CDR3 nucleotide sequence: TGTGCCAGCACCACCGGGACTCTTGGAGTTCATGGCTACACCTTC. Protein sequence: CASTTGTLGVHGYTF.